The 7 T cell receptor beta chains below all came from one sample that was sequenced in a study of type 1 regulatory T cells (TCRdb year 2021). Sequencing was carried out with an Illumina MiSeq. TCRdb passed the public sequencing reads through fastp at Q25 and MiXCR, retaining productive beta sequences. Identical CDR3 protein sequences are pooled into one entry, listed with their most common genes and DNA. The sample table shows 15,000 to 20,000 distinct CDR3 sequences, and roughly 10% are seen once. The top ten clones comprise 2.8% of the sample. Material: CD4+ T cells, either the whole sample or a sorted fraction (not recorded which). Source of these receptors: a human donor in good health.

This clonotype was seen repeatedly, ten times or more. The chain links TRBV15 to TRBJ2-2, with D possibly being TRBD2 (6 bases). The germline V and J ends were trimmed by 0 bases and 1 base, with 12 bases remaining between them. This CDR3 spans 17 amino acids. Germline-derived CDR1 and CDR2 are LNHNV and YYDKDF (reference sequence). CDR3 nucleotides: TGTGCCACCAGCAGAGATATTAGGACTATGAACACCGGGGAGCTGTTTTTT. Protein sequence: CATSRDIRTMNTGELFF.

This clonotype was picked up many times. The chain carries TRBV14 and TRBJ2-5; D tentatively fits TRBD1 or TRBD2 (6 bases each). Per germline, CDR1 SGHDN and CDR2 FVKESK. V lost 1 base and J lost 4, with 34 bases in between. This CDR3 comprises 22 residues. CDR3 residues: CASSQGRSWTAGRNTGGETQYF. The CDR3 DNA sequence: TGTGCCAGCAGCCAAGGTCGATCCTGGACAGCCGGGCGGAATACCGGGGGAGAGACCCAGTACTTC.

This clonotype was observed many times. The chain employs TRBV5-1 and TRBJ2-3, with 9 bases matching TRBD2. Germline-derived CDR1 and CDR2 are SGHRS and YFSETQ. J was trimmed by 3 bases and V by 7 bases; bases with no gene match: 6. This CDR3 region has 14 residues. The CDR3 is CASWLAGETDTQYF. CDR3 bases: TGCGCCAGCTGGTTAGCGGGAGAGACAGATACGCAGTATTTT.

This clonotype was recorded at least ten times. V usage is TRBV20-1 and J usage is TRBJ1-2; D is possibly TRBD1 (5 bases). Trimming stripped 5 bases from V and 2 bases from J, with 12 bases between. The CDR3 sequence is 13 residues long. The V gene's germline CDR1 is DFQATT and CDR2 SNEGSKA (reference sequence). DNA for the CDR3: TGCAGTGCTCCCGTCAGGACAAACTATGGCTACACCTTC. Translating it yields CSAPVRTNYGYTF.

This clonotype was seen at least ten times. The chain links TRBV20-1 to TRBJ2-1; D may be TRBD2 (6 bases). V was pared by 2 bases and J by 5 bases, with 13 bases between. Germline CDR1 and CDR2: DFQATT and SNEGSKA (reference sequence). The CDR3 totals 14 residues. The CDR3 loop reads CSARSRAGNNEQFF. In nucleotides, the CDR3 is TGCAGTGCTAGATCACGAGCGGGTAACAATGAGCAGTTCTTC.

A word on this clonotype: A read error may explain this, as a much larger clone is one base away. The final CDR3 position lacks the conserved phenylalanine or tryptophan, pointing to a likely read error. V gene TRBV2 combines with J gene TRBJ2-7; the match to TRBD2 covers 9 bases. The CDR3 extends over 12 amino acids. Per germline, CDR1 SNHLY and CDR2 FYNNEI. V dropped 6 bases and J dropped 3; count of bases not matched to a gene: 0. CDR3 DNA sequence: TGTGCCAGCAGGCGGGAGGGCTACGAGCAGTACTCC. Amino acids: CASRREGYEQYS.

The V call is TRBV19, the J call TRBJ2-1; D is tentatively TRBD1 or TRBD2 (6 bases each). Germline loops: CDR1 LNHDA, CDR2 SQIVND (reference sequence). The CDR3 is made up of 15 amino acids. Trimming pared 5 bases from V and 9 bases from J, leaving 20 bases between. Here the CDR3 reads CASSVSGHKGGEQFF. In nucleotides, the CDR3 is TGTGCCAGTAGTGTATCGGGACACAAGGGGGGTGAGCAGTTCTTC.